What follows are 15 T cell receptor beta chains derived from one specimen sequenced in a study of shared clonotypes between healthy human individuals. Profiled with immunoSEQ multiplex PCR; TCRdb holds only in-frame clones, not every one. The sample holds 400,000 to 600,000 clones, about four fifths seen once. Sample: PBMCs. The source is a woman aged 40-49 years in good health. Some clones in this sample may be carry-over from other donors' samples.

The gene calls are TRBV5-1 and TRBJ2-3; D gene ambiguous. The CDR3 consists of 13 residues. Germline V lookup: CDR1 SGHRS, CDR2 YFSETQ. The V and J ends lost 1 base and 3 bases respectively, with 6 bases between them. CDR3 DNA sequence: TGCGCCAGCAGCTTGATTCCGACAGATACGCAGTATTTT. The encoded protein is CASSLIPTDTQYF.

This sequence joins TRBV30 and TRBJ2-7, with D tentatively TRBD1 (6 bases). The germline V and J ends were trimmed by 2 bases and 4 bases, with 9 bases remaining between them. The CDR3 sequence is 12 residues long. CDR1 GTSNPN and CDR2 SVGIG come from the germline V gene (reference sequence). CDR3 region: CAWSLQGYEQYF. CDR3 nucleotides: TGTGCCTGGAGTCTTCAGGGGTACGAGCAGTACTTC. The whole variable domain, filled in from reference TRBV30 and TRBJ2-7, reads SQTIHQWPATLVQPVGSPLSLECTVEGTSNPNLYWYRQAAGRGLQLLFYSVGIGQISSEVPQNLSASRPQDRQFILSSKKLLLSDSGFYLCAWSLQGYEQYFGPGTRLTVT.

This clone was seen just once. The chain uses TRBV28 and TRBJ2-7, with D perhaps matching TRBD1 (6 bases). This CDR3 region has 14 residues. Looked up from germline, CDR1 is MDHEN and CDR2 is SYDVKM. V was trimmed by 6 bases and J by 1 base, leaving 13 bases between them. CDR3 in amino acids: CASSSQGSSYEQYF. For the CDR3, the DNA is TGTGCCAGCAGCTCTCAGGGGTCATCCTACGAGCAGTACTTC.

The CDR3 sequence is CASSSTDSSLLGEQYF. In nucleotides, the CDR3 is TGTGCCAGCAGTTCCACGGACTCCTCGCTTCTTGGGGAGCAGTACTTC. The chain employs TRBV6-6 and TRBJ2-5; weak D call: TRBD2 (5 bases). Germline V CDR1 and CDR2: MNHNY, SVGAGI (reference sequence). The CDR3 length is 16 residues. Deletions cut 4 bases from V and 11 bases from J, with 26 bases between.

This clone was recorded many times. V is TRBV9 and J is TRBJ1-1; D uncertain. Germline values: CDR1 SGDLS, CDR2 YYNGEE. CDR3 length equals 13 residues. V dropped 4 bases and J dropped 1 base, with 8 bases sitting between them. CDR3 nucleotide sequence: TGTGCCAGCAGCCTCAACAGGAACACTGAAGCTTTCTTT. Translating it yields CASSLNRNTEAFF.

The CDR3 DNA reads as TGTGCCAGCAGCGTAGGACAGACGAACACTGAAGCTTTCTTT. Translated, it gives CASSVGQTNTEAFF. The V gene is TRBV9, the J gene TRBJ1-1; tentative D call: TRBD1 (5 bases). The CDR3 consists of 14 residues. V gave up 0 bases and J gave up 1 base, with 7 bases separating them. CDR1 is SGDLS, CDR2 YYNGEE, per germline.

This clone showed up just a few times. The V call is TRBV19, the J call TRBJ2-7; D is possibly TRBD1 (6 bases). Germline assignment: CDR1 LNHDA and CDR2 SQIVND (reference sequence). CDR3 length: 13 amino acids. V lost 1 base and J 6 bases, leaving 10 bases between the germline ends. The CDR3 protein is CASSIVGGGEQYF. CDR3 nucleotides: TGTGCCAGTAGTATAGTAGGGGGTGGCGAGCAGTACTTC. The full variable domain, in which reference TRBV19 and TRBJ2-7 provide the parts outside the CDR3, is DGGITQSPKYLFRKEGQNVTLSCEQNLNHDAMYWYRQDPGQGLRLIYYSQIVNDFQKGDIAEGYSVSREKKESFPLTVTSAQKNPTAFYLCASSIVGGGEQYFGPGTRLTVT.

V gene TRBV7-9 combines with J gene TRBJ1-2, with D uncertain. The CDR3 is 18 amino acids. V was shortened by 5 bases and J by 1 base, with 23 bases between the two germline ends. Germline values: CDR1 SEHNR, CDR2 FQNEAQ (reference sequence). CDR3 DNA: TGTGCCAGCAGCCGTTCGTGGAAGGCTGAGGCGGATAACTATGGCTACACCTTC. Translated, it gives CASSRSWKAEADNYGYTF.

The gene calls are TRBV9 and TRBJ2-7; D call uncertain. Germline V gene data show CDR1 as SGDLS and CDR2 as YYNGEE. Between the trimmed V and J ends, which lost 0 bases and 2 bases, there was a span of 9 bases. The CDR3 sequence is 14 residues long. In DNA form, the CDR3 reads TGTGCCAGCAGCGTAGGAGTCCGAGCCTACGAGCAGTACTTC. It codes for CASSVGVRAYEQYF.

The chain couples TRBV5-4 to TRBJ2-2; perhaps TRBD1 as D (6 bases). Deletions cut 4 bases from V and 4 bases from J, with 23 bases between. CDR1 and CDR2 from the germline V gene are SGHNT and YYREEE (reference sequence). CDR3 size: 18 residues. CDR3 loop: CASSAAGTLGQSTGELFF. In nucleotides, the CDR3 is TGTGCCAGCAGCGCCGCGGGTACACTTGGACAGAGCACCGGGGAGCTGTTTTTT.

The chain links TRBV6-1 to TRBJ1-1; D ambiguous. This CDR3 is built from 12 residues. CDR1 is MNHNS, CDR2 SASEGT, per germline. Trimming removed 6 bases from V and 4 bases from J, with 9 bases in between. The CDR3 DNA sequence: TGTGCCAGCAGAGACGGTGTCACTGAAGCTTTCTTT. Translation gives CASRDGVTEAFF.

This clone has only one observation. The CDR3 region has the DNA TGTGCCACCAGCAGGGACAGGGCCTATCAGCCCCAGCATTTT. This gives the protein CATSRDRAYQPQHF. The V call is TRBV15, the J call TRBJ1-5; TRBD1 matches 8 bases. J lost 5 bases, V lost 3 bases, and 3 bases had no gene match. CDR1 is LNHNV, CDR2 YYDKDF, per germline (reference sequence). This CDR3 has 14 residues.

This sequence joins TRBV5-6 and TRBJ1-2, with D uncertain. The length of the CDR3 is 12 residues. V lost 0 bases, J lost 6 bases, and 6 bases lay in between. CDR1 and CDR2 from the germline V gene are SGHDT and YYEEEE. CDR3 in amino acids: CASSLVGDGYTF. DNA for the CDR3: TGTGCCAGCAGCTTGGTGGGAGATGGCTACACCTTC.

The gene calls are TRBV7-3 and TRBJ1-6; perhaps TRBD1 as D (6 bases). This CDR3 is built from 16 residues. The V end lost 5 bases, the J end lost 10 bases, and 21 bases lay between the germline ends. Germline V gene sequence: CDR1 SGHTA, CDR2 FQGTGA. The CDR3 sequence: CASSRGAGTTGSPLHF. The CDR3 nucleotides are TGTGCCAGCAGCCGGGGGGCAGGGACGACTGGGTCACCCCTCCACTTT.

The rearrangement uses TRBV30 and TRBJ1-2; 11 positions agree with TRBD1. Per germline, CDR1 GTSNPN and CDR2 SVGIG (reference sequence). This CDR3 contains 16 residues. The J segment lost 4 bases and the V segment lost 1 base, leaving 8 bases of the junction unmatched. CDR3 in DNA: TGTGCCTGGAGTGCAACTTGGACAGGGGGCGGCTATGGCTACACCTTC. It translates to CAWSATWTGGGYGYTF.